This TCR beta chain was identified during a study of PD-1 blockade in classical Hodgkin lymphoma. A word on this clone: Its antigen is unidentified.

Generated by immunoSEQ multiplex PCR, the TCRdb table keeps only in-frame clones and is missing some. Of 15,000 to 20,000 clones in the sample, about 80% were seen once. V was trimmed by 4 bases and J by 0 bases, leaving 14 bases between them. Germline-derived CDR1 and CDR2 are MNHEY and SMNVEV (reference sequence). There are 16 residues in the CDR3. General study findings and limits: Reported baseline diversity: healthy donors highest, relapsed/refractory patients lowest.

Following autologous stem cell transplantation, relapse occurred in every patient, and exposure to brentuximab vedotin varied. The chain uses TRBV27 and TRBJ2-3, with D uncertain. This TCR was sampled from a human donor with classical Hodgkin lymphoma. Sequenced here: peripheral blood mononuclear cells (PBMCs), sampled at baseline. The CDR3 sequence: CASSSSWPASTDTQYF. CDR3 DNA sequence: TGTGCCAGCAGTTCCTCCTGGCCCGCTAGCACAGATACGCAGTATTTT.